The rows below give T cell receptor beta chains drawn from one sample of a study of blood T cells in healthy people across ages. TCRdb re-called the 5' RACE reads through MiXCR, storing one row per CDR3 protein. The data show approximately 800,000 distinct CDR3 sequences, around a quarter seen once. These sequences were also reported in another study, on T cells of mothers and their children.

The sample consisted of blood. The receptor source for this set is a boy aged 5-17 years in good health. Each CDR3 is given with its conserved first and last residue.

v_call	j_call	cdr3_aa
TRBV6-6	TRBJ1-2	CASRFPGQGLPLYGYTF
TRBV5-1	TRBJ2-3	CASSILANRADTQYF
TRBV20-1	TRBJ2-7	CSAASGEVGEQYF
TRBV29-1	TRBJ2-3	CSVEQYKEYF
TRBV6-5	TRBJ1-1	CASSYWDRAGATEAFF
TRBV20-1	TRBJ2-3	CSAATGSTDTQYF
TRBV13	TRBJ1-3	CASRLGTGVGNTIYF
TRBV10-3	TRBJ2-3	CAISGTAGGYTDTQYF
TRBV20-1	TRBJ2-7	CSATSPTSGSGSSYEQYF
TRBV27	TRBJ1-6	CASTDRPSSYNSPLHF
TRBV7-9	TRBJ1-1	CASSLHSMNTEAFF
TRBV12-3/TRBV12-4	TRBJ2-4	CASSSSGTVKNIQYF
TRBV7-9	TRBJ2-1	CASSSILTRENEQFF
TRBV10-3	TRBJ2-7	CATQKSSYEQYF
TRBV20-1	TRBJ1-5	CSVSNSGVQPQHF
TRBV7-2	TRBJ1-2	CASSLGTDSSYTF
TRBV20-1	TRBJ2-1	CSASAGSNEQFF
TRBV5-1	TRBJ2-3	CASSLVLAGGGDTQYF
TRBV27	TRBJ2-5	CASSIRLQGETRYF
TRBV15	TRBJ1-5	CATSRDSLKPQHF
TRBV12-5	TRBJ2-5	CASGQGGVAETQYF
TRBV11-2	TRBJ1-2	CASSFRHQGAVRDYGYTF
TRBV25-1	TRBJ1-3	CASKLGAGNTIYF
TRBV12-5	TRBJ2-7	CASGLVLGLASYEQYF
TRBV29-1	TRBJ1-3	CRLTGGRGNTIYF
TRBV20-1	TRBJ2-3	CSASRTDTQYF
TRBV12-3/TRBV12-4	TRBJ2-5	CASSSTPGGQTQYF
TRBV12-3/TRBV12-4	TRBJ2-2	CASSPQATNPNTGELFF
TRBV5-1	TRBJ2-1	CASRGGGAIYNEQFF
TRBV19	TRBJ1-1	CASSGRSEAFF
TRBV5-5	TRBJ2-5	CASTGGRAGQETQYF
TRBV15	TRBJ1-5	CATSNSVQPQHF
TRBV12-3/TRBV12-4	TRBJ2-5	CASSLQYNEHFF
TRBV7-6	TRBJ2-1	CASSSRGAGGRVGYNEQFF
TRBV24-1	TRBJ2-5	CATSDSRGQETQYF
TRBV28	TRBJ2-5	CASNGKETQYF
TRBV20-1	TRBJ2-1	CSASFGLHNEQFF
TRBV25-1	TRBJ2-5	CASSDLPKGGPQETQYF
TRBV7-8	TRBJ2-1	CASSLADPSYNEQFF
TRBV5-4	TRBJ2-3	CASSLEAAAGSDTQYF
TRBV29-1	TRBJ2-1	CSVAKNRDSYNEQFF
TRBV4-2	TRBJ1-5	CASSQEGLGNQPQHF
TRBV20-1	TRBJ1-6	CSARQGVDSPLHF
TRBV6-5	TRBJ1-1	CASRPGQETEAFF
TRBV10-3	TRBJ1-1	CAISAGTGTNTEAFF
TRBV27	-	CASSFSGIHEQYF
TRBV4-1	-	CASSQGTFQETQYF